This section outlines one TCR beta chain sequence together with its context. No cognate antigen has been identified for it. Within one base of it there is no much larger clone, and no base qualities were kept. The record originates from a study of tumour-infiltrating T cells in Burkitt lymphoma (dated by TCRdb to 2020 to 2021). With regard to the full study: TCR repertoire data were correlated with clinical outcome; productive clonality predicted overall and progression-free survival, independent of established prognosticators including age at diagnosis.

The V and J ends are trimmed by 8 bases and 3 bases, leaving 25 bases between them. CDR1 is given as SGHTA and CDR2 as FQGNSA, both from the germline V gene. Inclusive of the bounding cysteine and phenylalanine, the CDR3 is 17 residues long. This entry keeps only the CDR3 DNA: 51 bases, framed from base 1. The library came from the immunoSEQ multiplex PCR assay. TCRdb took over this immuneACCESS table, retaining in-frame rearrangements with V and J assigned. Such tables are incomplete; in checked studies, under half of the missing clones stem from an unresolved V gene, and the remainder is unexplained. This sample holds several thousand clones; 73% were observed only once. Clones ranked in the top ten supply 35% to 45% of the sample.

The chain couples TRBV7-2 to TRBJ1-1; TRBD1 is a possible D gene, resting on 6 matching bases. The origin of this receptor is a human donor with diffuse large B-cell lymphoma. The sample consisted of tumor tissue. The CDR3: CASRSRGGRWGHTEAFF. The bases are TGTGCCAGCCGATCCCGGGGGGGGCGTTGGGGTCACACTGAAGCTTTCTTT.